This TCR beta chain appears in the sequencing data of a study of post-analysis software for immune sequencing data. General study points: In patients, about five TRBV segments were more frequent than in controls, with TRBV5-6, TRBV5-1 and TRBV20-1 among them. Samples made in the same batch grouped tightly together by F measure. Controls showed significantly higher normalized Chao1 diversity than did multiple sclerosis patients.

Unique-molecular-identifier-tagged TCR beta cDNA libraries were used. The authors obtained some 500,000 cDNA molecules from roughly 1 to 10 million T cells. TCRdb reprocessed the PCR reads with MiXCR, giving one entry per CDR3 protein. This sample has about 150,000 distinct CDR3 sequences, with approximately 28% found just once. Germline V gene lookup returns CDR1 SGHRS and CDR2 YFSETQ. V was trimmed by 3 bases and J by 4 bases, leaving 10 bases between them. The CDR3 has 13 residues. Comments on this clonotype: Its matching antigen is unknown.

The TCR was taken from a girl aged 5-17 years with multiple sclerosis. Source material: blood. The chain recombines TRBV5-1 with TRBJ1-1; maybe TRBD1 (5 bases). CDR3 sequence reads: CASSWTGGTEAFF. The CDR3 DNA is TGCGCCAGCAGCTGGACTGGGGGCACTGAAGCTTTCTTT.